The next 17 T cell receptor beta chains were all read from a single sample in a study of patients and donors after allogeneic stem cell transplantation. TCRdb re-analysed the RT-PCR reads in MiXCR, keeping a single row per CDR3 protein. The sample consists of approximately 160,000 distinct CDR3 sequences, around 28% of them appearing once. The sequenced material came from blood, either unsorted or a sorted T cell fraction (not recorded which). These receptors all stem from a human donor who was either an allogeneic HSCT recipient or a stem cell or donor lymphocyte infusion donor (not recorded which). It is not recorded whose cells these are; they may come from a transplant donor.

This clonotype was observed a handful of times. The chain joins TRBV7-9 to TRBJ1-1; D may be TRBD1 (5 bases). From germline, CDR1 is SEHNR and CDR2 FQNEAQ (reference sequence). Deletions cut 4 bases from V and 6 bases from J, with 18 bases between. The length of the CDR3 is 15 residues. The CDR3 DNA reads as TGTGCCAGCAGCTCCTCGCCACGTCCGGGGGCTGAAGCTTTCTTT. Protein product: CASSSSPRPGAEAFF. The full variable domain, rest sourced from reference TRBV7-9 and TRBJ1-1, is DTGVSQNPRHKITKRGQNVTFRCDPISEHNRLYWYRQTLGQGPEFLTYFQNEAQLEKSRLLSDRFSAERPKGSFSTLEIQRTEQGDSAMYLCASSSSPRPGAEAFFGQGTRLTVV.

This clonotype was detected only a few times. The chain couples TRBV29-1 to TRBJ1-1, with no clear D. CDR3 length equals 10 residues. Germline CDR1 and CDR2: SQVTM and ANQGSEA. Trimming shortened V by 0 bases and J by 8 bases, and 4 bases separated the two germline ends. The CDR3 DNA is TGCAGCGTTGAAGAGGGGGAAGCTTTCTTT. This gives the protein CSVEEGEAFF.

The V call is TRBV6-5, the J call TRBJ1-5; D perhaps matches TRBD1 (5 bases). Germline V gene lookup returns CDR1 MNHEY and CDR2 SVGAGI. Trimming removed 6 bases at V and 4 bases at J, with 13 bases between. The CDR3 is made up of 14 amino acids. CDR3 sequence (DNA): TGTGCCAGCAGCCGCCCGGGGGGGAATCAGCCCCAGCATTTT. It yields the protein CASSRPGGNQPQHF.

This clonotype was found a few times. The gene calls are TRBV4-1 and TRBJ2-5; 9 positions agree with TRBD2. The CDR3 runs to 16 residues. J gave up 3 bases and V 3 bases, and 8 bases lay outside the gene matches. Germline loops: CDR1 MGHRA, CDR2 YSYEKL. Here the CDR3 reads CASSHKERTSEETQYF. For the CDR3, the DNA is TGCGCCAGCAGCCATAAGGAAAGGACTAGCGAAGAGACCCAGTACTTC.

This clonotype was picked up a small number of times. This chain links TRBV7-9 with TRBJ1-1; a weak D match, TRBD1 (6 bases). Germline CDR1 reads SEHNR; CDR2 reads FQNEAQ (reference sequence). The CDR3 sequence is 14 residues long. V lost 5 bases and J lost 0, with 10 bases in between. The CDR3 protein is CASSAQGMNTEAFF. In DNA, the CDR3 is TGTGCCAGCAGCGCACAGGGTATGAACACTGAAGCTTTCTTT.

The J gene is TRBJ2-1, the V gene TRBV7-2, with 7 bases matching TRBD2. V dropped 3 bases and J dropped 2; count of bases not matched to a gene: 7. The CDR3 sequence is 16 residues long. In germline, CDR1 is SGHTA, CDR2 FQGNSA. The CDR3 DNA is TGTGCCAGCAGCTTTCGGGGGAGGGCCCCCTACAATGAGCAGTTCTTC. Amino acid sequence: CASSFRGRAPYNEQFF.

The chain employs TRBV12-3 or TRBV12-4 and TRBJ1-3; D may be TRBD1 (6 bases). The CDR3 spans 13 residues. Trimming shortened V by 11 bases and J by 4 bases, and 15 bases separated the two germline ends. CDR3 protein: CAVGRGDGNTIYF. Written as DNA, the CDR3 is TGTGCCGTAGGGAGGGGGGACGGAAACACCATATATTTT.

The genes are TRBV24-1 and TRBJ2-5; 9 positions match TRBD1. The CDR3 extends over 15 amino acids. V was clipped by 5 bases and J by 4 bases; unmatched bases: 7. The germline gives CDR1 KGHDR, CDR2 SFDVKD. The CDR3 nucleotides are TGTGCCACCAGTGCCGGGACAGGGAGGATAGAGACCCAGTACTTC. It yields the protein CATSAGTGRIETQYF.

The chain's CDR3 is CASSFTASSYEQYF. CDR3 nucleotide sequence: TGTGCCAGCAGTTTTACGGCGAGCTCCTACGAGCAGTACTTC. The V gene is TRBV27, the J gene TRBJ2-7; D gene ambiguous. The V gene's germline CDR1 is MNHEY and CDR2 SMNVEV (reference sequence). The CDR3 covers 14 residues. Trimming stripped 3 bases from V and 0 bases from J, with 9 bases between.

The rearrangement uses TRBV20-1 and TRBJ2-2; D unclear. The V gene's germline CDR1 is DFQATT and CDR2 SNEGSKA (reference sequence). Trimming shortened V by 2 bases and J by 1 base, and 8 bases separated the two germline ends. This CDR3 has 14 amino acids. The CDR3 loop reads CSARSPRNTGELFF. As DNA, the CDR3 is TGCAGTGCTAGATCCCCCCGGAACACCGGGGAGCTGTTTTTT.

This clonotype was counted between two and nine times. V is TRBV5-1 and J is TRBJ1-5; 10 nucleotides agree with TRBD1. In germline, CDR1 is SGHRS, CDR2 YFSETQ. The CDR3 loop spans 15 amino acids. Unmatched junction bases numbered 6, after V lost 5 bases and J lost 4 bases. CDR3 sequence (DNA): TGCGCCAGCAGAGCCGGGACAGGGGCAAATCAGCCCCAGCATTTT. Translating it yields CASRAGTGANQPQHF.

The rearrangement links TRBV7-6 to TRBJ2-4; no definite D call. V lost 5 bases and J 0 bases, leaving 5 bases between the germline ends. From germline, CDR1 is SGHVS and CDR2 FNYEAQ. CDR3 length: 13 residues. CDR3 loop: CASSTLAKNIQYF. DNA of the CDR3: TGTGCCAGCAGCACCTTAGCCAAAAACATTCAGTACTTC.

The genes are TRBV11-1 and TRBJ2-3, with D perhaps TRBD2 (5 bases). The CDR3 contains 12 residues. Trimming cost V 8 bases and J 6 bases, with 12 bases left between them. Germline CDR1 and CDR2: SGHAT and FQDESV (reference sequence). The CDR3 spells CASGRGSDTQYF. The CDR3 DNA follows: TGTGCCAGCGGGAGAGGGTCGGATACGCAGTATTTT.

The rearrangement links TRBV29-1 to TRBJ2-7; D is possibly TRBD1 (6 bases). The germline V gene encodes CDR1 SQVTM and CDR2 ANQGSEA. CDR3 length equals 12 residues. Deletions cut 7 bases from V and 9 bases from J, with 19 bases between. The CDR3 bases are TGCAGCGGAACCTCAAATTCGGACAGGCAGTACTTC. This translates into CSGTSNSDRQYF.

This clonotype occurred many times. This chain joins TRBV20-1 and TRBJ1-6; no definite D call. CDR1 and CDR2 (germline): DFQATT, SNEGSKA (reference sequence). The length of the CDR3 is 13 residues. Trimming left V 6 bases short and J 3 bases short, with 9 bases between. CDR3 region: CSAAGGYNSPLHF. In DNA form, the CDR3 reads TGCAGTGCGGCCGGAGGCTATAATTCACCCCTCCACTTT.

This clonotype was seen only a few times. The chain employs TRBV6-5 and TRBJ1-2, with TRBD1 as a possible D gene (6 bases). The CDR3 has 16 residues. V lost 2 bases and J lost 6, with 19 bases in between. Germline V lookup: CDR1 MNHEY, CDR2 SVGAGI. The CDR3 is CASSYTRQASNNGYTF. CDR3 nucleotides: TGTGCCAGCAGTTACACACGACAGGCTTCTAATAATGGCTACACCTTC.

This clonotype was counted a few times. This chain links TRBV5-1 with TRBJ2-5, with 8 bases matching TRBD2. CDR1 and CDR2 from the germline V gene are SGHRS and YFSETQ. The CDR3 contains 15 residues. With V trimmed by 4 bases and J by 4 bases, 9 bases remained unmatched. CDR3 sequence (DNA): TGCGCCAGCAGCGGCGGGACTAGTATCCTAGAGACCCAGTACTTC. This encodes CASSGGTSILETQYF.